The table lists the clone carrying this T cell receptor (beta chain) with a count of one. The sample originates from a study of cytomegalovirus exposure and HLA in healthy donors. Vbeta (60) and Jbeta (13) primers were used in the PCR. TCRdb keeps only in-frame clones here, not all; method: immunoSEQ multiplex PCR. The table lists some 100,000 clones, over 60% of them singletons. Specimen: PBMCs. This TCR was recovered from a middle-aged woman in good health and CMV-seropositive.

The CDR3 DNA follows: TGTGCCATCACCACCGGGACTAGTCTAATAAATGAGCAGTTCTTC. Its protein product is CAITTGTSLINEQFF. The chain carries TRBV10-3 and TRBJ2-1; 8 nucleotides line up with TRBD2. V lost 7 bases to trimming and J lost 7 bases; unmatched junction nucleotides: 12. Germline CDR1 and CDR2: ENHRY and SYGVKD. This CDR3 is built from 15 residues.